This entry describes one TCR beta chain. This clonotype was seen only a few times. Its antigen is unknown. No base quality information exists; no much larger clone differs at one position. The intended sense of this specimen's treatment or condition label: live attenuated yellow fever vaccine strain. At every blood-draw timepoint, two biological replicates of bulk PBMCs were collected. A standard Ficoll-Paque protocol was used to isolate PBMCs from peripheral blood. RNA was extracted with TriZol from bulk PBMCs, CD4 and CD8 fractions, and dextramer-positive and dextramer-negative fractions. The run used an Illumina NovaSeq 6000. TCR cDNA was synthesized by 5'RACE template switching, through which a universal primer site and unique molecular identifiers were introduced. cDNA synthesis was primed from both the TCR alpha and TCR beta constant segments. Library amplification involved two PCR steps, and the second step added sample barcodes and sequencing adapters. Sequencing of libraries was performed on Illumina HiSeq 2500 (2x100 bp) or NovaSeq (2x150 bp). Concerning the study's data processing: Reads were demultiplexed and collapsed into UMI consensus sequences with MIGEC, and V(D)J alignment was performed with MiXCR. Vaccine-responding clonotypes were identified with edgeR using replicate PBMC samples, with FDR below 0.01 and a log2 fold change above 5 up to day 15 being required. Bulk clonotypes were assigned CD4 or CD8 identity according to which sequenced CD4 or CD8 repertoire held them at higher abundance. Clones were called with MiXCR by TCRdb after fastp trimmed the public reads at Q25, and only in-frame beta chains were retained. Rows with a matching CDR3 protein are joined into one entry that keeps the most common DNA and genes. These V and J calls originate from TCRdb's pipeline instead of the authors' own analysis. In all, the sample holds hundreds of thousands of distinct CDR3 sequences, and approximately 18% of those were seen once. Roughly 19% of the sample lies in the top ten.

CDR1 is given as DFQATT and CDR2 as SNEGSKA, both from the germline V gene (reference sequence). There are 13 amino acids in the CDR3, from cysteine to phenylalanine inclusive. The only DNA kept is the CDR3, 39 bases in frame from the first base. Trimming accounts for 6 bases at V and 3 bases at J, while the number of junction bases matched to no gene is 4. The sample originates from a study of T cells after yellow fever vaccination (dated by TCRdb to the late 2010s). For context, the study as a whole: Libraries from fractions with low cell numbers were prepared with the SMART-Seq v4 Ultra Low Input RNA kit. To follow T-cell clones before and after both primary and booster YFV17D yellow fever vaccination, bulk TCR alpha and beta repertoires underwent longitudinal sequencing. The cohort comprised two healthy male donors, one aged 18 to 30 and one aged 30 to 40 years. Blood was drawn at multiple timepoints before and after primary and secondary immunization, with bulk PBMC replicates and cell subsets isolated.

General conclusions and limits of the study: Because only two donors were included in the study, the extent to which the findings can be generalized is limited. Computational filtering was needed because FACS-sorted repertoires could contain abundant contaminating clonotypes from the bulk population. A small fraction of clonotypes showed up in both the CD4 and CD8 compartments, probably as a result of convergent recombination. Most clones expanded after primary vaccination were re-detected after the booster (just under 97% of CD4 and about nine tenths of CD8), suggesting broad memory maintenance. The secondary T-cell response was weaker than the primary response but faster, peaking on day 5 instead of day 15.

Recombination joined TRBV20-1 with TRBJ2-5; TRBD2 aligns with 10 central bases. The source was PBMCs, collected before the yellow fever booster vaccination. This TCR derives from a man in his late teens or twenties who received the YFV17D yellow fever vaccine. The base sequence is TGCAGTGCGGCTAGCGGGGGCGAAGAGACCCAGTACTTC. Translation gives CSAASGGEETQYF.